This TCR beta chain appears in the sequencing data of a study of blood T cell repertoires in COVID-19 (dated by TCRdb to 2018 to 2020). Study-level background: Samples from collaborators originated in the United States, Italy and Spain and spanned both the acute and convalescent phases of COVID-19. The prospective study material was composed of cDNA or gDNA derived from T cells, B-cell-depleted T cells, or PBMCs. Deeply sampled blood TCRbeta repertoires from subjects exposed to, actively infected with, or recovered from COVID-19 were included in the dataset. The repertoires were made available in a free public database intended to serve as a resource for research on the immune response to SARS-CoV-2. Samples were obtained from the ongoing ImmuneRACE study (first 160 participants) and from over 1,000 subjects provided by 6 global collaborators. Sample metadata almost always included a de-identified subject ID, COVID-19 status, age in years and sex. Where HLA class I and class II types were available, the types were taken from metadata supplied by the sample provider, not from assay-based typing. The investigation overall reported the following: Clinical and demographic metadata were provided uncurated, with the amount varying by source and participant.

Whole blood was collected in K2EDTA tubes by collaborating institutions according to the institutions' own protocols. Collaborator samples were shipped for TCRbeta analysis as frozen whole blood, isolated PBMCs, or DNA extracted from either sample type. The germline ends are 9 bases apart after V is trimmed by 4 bases and J by 2 bases. For CDR1 and CDR2, the germline V gene lists SGHAT and FQNNGV. The CDR3 numbers 14 residues from cysteine through phenylalanine. CDR3 DNA is the only sequence kept; it has 42 bases, read in frame from the first base. This clone was picked up one time. The specificity of this receptor is unknown. No clone much larger than this one lies a single base away; base qualities are absent. TCRbeta CDR3 regions were amplified from genomic DNA by means of the immunoSEQ Assay, a bias-controlled multiplex PCR. In the authors' own workflow: The number of nucleated cells in each sample was estimated from the amplification of reference gene primers within the assay. To quantify the absolute abundance of each unique TCRbeta CDR3 rearrangement, sequence reads were collapsed and filtered. For each sample, productive Simpson clonality was calculated as the square root of Simpson's diversity index across productive rearrangements. The clones in this table, taken by TCRdb from immuneACCESS, are in-frame only. Not every clone is retained; where verified, under half of the shortfall comes from an unresolved V gene, and the cause of the rest is unknown. From that table come the V and J calls and clone size; the DNA was used to work out D and trimming. Here the sample has fewer than 300,000 clones; about 76% occur a single time. The leading ten clones occupy roughly 2.9% of the sample.

The rearrangement combines TRBV11-2 with TRBJ1-5; a weak D assignment points to TRBD1 (5 bases agree). Input material: peripheral blood. This TCR came from a woman in her sixties or seventies with active or convalescent COVID-19. The DNA is TGTGCCAGCAGCTCTATAGGGGGCAATCAGCCCCAGCATTTT. It is translated as CASSSIGGNQPQHF. Outside the CDR3, residues come from the reference TRBV11-2 and TRBJ1-5 proteins, so the full variable domain is: EAGVAQSPRYKIIEKRQSVAFWCNPISGHATLYWYQQILGQGPKLLIQFQNNGVVDDSQLPKDRFSAERLKGVDSTLKIQPAKLEDSAVYLCASSSIGGNQPQHFGDGTRLSIL.